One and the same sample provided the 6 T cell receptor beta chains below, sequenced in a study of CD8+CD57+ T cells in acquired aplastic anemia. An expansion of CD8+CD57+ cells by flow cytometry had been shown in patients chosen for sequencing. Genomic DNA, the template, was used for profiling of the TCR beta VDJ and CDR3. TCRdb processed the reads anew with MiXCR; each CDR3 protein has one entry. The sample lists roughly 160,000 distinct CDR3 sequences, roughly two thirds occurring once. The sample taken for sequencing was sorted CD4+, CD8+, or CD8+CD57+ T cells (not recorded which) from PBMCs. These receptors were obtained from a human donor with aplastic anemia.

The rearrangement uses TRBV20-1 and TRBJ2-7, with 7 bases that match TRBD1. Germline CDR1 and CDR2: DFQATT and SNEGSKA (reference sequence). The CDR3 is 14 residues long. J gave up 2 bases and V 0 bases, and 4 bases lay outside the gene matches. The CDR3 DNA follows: TGCAGTGCTAGAGATTACAGGGGACCCTACGAGCAGTACTTC. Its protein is CSARDYRGPYEQYF.

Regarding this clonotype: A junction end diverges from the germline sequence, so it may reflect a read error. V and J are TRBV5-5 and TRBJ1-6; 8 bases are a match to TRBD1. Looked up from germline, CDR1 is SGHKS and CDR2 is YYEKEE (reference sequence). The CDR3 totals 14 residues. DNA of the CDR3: TGCGCCAGCGAGACCGGGACAGGAAATTCACCCCTCCACTTT. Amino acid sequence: CASETGTGNSPLHF.

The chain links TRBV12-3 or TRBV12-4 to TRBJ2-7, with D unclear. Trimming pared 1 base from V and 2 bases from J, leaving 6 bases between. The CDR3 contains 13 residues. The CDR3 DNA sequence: TGTGCCAGCAGTTTAGGACATACCTACGAGCAGTACTTC. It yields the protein CASSLGHTYEQYF.

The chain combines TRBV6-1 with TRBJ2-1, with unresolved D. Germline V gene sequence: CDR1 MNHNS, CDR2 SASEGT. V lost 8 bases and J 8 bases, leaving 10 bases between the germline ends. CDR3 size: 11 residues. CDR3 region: CASGPIHEQFF. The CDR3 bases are TGTGCCAGCGGGCCTATTCATGAGCAGTTCTTC.

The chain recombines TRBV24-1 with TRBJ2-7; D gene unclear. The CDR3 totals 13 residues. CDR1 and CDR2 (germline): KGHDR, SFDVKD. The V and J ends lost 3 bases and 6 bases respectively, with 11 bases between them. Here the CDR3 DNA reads TGTGCCACCAGTGATCTCACCGGTCCCGAGCAGTACTTC. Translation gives CATSDLTGPEQYF.

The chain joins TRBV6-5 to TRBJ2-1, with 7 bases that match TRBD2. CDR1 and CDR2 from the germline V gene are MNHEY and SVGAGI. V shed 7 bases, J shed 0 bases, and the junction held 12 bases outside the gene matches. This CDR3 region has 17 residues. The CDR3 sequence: CASTSRGGVHSYNEQFF. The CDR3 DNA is TGTGCCAGCACTTCGAGGGGAGGGGTTCACTCCTACAATGAGCAGTTCTTC.